The T cell receptor beta chain described here comes from a study of blood T cell repertoires in COVID-19. TCRdb keeps only in-frame clones here, not all; method: immunoSEQ multiplex PCR. The sample carries more than 200,000 clones, 70% to 90% recorded once. The specimen sequenced was peripheral blood. This clonotype originated in a middle-aged woman who had recovered from COVID-19.

CDR3 nucleotide sequence: TGTGCCAGTAGCCTCCGACAGGTAAATGAGCAGTTCTTC. Encoded protein: CASSLRQVNEQFF. The genes are TRBV19 and TRBJ2-1, with D possibly TRBD1 on 6 matching bases. CDR3 length: 13 amino acids. Germline values: CDR1 LNHDA, CDR2 SQIVND (reference sequence). Trimming shortened V by 6 bases and J by 7 bases, and 13 bases separated the two germline ends.